This T cell receptor beta chain is drawn from a study of cytomegalovirus exposure and HLA in healthy donors. The assay was immunoSEQ multiplex PCR, and TCRdb's table has in-frame clones only and misses some. The sample consists of 150,000 to 200,000 clones, over 65% of them appearing once. CDR1 is SGHTA and CDR2 is FQGTGA in the germline V gene. With 5 bases clipped from V and 7 bases from J, the junction kept 5 bases outside the gene matches. The CDR3 sequence is 14 residues long. This clonotype originated in a man younger than 35 in good health and CMV-seropositive. This sequence joins TRBV7-3 and TRBJ1-3, with TRBD1 identical over 10 bases. The sequenced sample was PBMCs. As DNA, the CDR3 is TGTGCCAGCAGCCCTCCGGGACAGGGGAACACCATATATTTT. Its translation: CASSPPGQGNTIYF.